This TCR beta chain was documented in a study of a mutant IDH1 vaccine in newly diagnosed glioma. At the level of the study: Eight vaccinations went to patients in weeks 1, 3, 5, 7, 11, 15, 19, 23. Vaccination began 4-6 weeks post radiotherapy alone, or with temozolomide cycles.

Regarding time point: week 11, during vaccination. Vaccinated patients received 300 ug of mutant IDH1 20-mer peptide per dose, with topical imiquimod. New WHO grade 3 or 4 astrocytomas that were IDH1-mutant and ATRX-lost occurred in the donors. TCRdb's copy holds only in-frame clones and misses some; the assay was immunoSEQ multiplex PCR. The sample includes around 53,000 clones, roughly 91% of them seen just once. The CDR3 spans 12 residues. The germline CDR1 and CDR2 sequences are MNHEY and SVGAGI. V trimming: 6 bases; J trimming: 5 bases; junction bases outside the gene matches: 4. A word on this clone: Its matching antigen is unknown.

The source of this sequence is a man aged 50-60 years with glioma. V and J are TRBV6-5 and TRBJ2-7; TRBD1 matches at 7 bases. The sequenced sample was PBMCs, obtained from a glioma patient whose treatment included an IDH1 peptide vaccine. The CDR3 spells CASRRQGHEQYF. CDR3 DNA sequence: TGTGCCAGCAGGAGACAGGGCCACGAGCAGTACTTC.